This TCR beta chain was captured in a study of cytomegalovirus exposure and HLA in healthy donors (dated by TCRdb to the late 2010s). A note on the overall study: According to an earlier analysis of a few hundred of the donors, about 179 million T cells yielded 120 million or so unique TCR beta sequences and about 300 Gb of sequence data. In addition to the first cohort of 666 subjects, a separate validation cohort of 120 different subjects was used. A later analysis re-examined previously published TCR beta repertoires from roughly 650 donors and added high-resolution HLA genotyping to investigate patterns of TCR occurrence. Both class I and class II loci were covered by HLA typing, at four-digit resolution. A later genetic analysis used genome-wide SNP genotypes for about three fifths of the 666 donors, treating that subset as a discovery cohort. To predict cytomegalovirus infection status, the study brought together high-throughput TCR immunosequencing, statistical association of individual TCRs with disease status, and machine learning. The study profiled the T cell repertoires of fewer than 850 subjects by immunosequencing and related them to cytomegalovirus serostatus. Rather than using new phenotypic data, the later analysis identified candidate immune exposures from TCR beta sequences and from how often those sequences occurred across donors. An early release that covered about 600 HLA-typed donors contained around 300 gigabases of sequencing data and some 87 million unique TCR sequences. Every discovery cohort repertoire had been produced on one sequencing platform. An earlier analysis of around 640 of the donors used high-throughput TCR beta sequencing to judge whether each TCR beta V gene segment behaved as functional or pseudogenic. Alongside the repertoire data, information on donor age, sex, ethnicity and CMV serostatus was compiled. The genetic ancestry cluster associated with self-reported Caucasian donors included approximately 85% of the roughly 380 genotyped donors. The number of typed donors differed by locus: roughly 620-630 for A, B, C, DRB1 and DQB1; approximately 530 for DQA1; 606 for DPA1; and some 430 for DPB1. Among approximately 370 genotyped donors of the cohort, an average of approximately 200,000 unique TCR beta nucleotide sequences was sequenced per donor, of which roughly 17% were non-productive. A few DR-DQ haplotypes were treated as single units for association and clustering because of strong linkage in the cohort. The aim of the study was to test whether cataloging public T cell receptors could identify signatures of past pathogen exposure. What the work shows at the level of the full study, not this receptor alone: Correlated functional status among segregating V segments might reflect linkage disequilibrium, but an unknown experimental factor could not be ruled out. The classifier was reported to diagnose cytomegalovirus status with high specificity and sensitivity in both the original cohort and the validation cohort. A further reported finding was that TCR beta sequences accurately predicted the HLA-A and HLA-B alleles for most subjects in the first cohort. Most CMV-associated TCR beta chains appeared to be HLA-restricted in a later analysis, and the HLA associations seemed to be driven largely by CMV exposure. In a later analysis, HLA-associated TCR beta chains showed more clonal expansion and lower generation probabilities than non-associated chains that were equally common. According to a later analysis, TCR association rates differed among HLA loci, with DRB1 alleles showing the most associated TCRs and HLA-C alleles showing the fewest. The only immune exposure information available for the cohort was CMV serostatus. According to a later analysis, parvovirus B19, influenza, CMV and Epstein-Barr virus appeared linked to several top co-occurrence clusters. In a later genetic analysis, a missense DCLRE1C variant was associated with V-gene and J-gene trimming of TCR beta chains, and the association was replicated in an independent cohort. Most TCR sequences were seen in very few donors, while some public TCRs were found in many individuals. Roughly uniform sequencing depth across donors was assumed in presence/absence analyses, although this assumption may not hold. In vitro tests confirmed that a few of the cytomegalovirus-associated TCR beta chains recognize cytomegalovirus antigens. A cluster of highly shared sequence variants was judged likely to represent a technical artifact of the sequencing pipeline. Strong co-occurrence of HLA alleles, especially DR and DQ, made assigning TCR associations to individual alleles difficult. The earlier analysis of a few hundred of the donors excluded around 17 rarely observed V segments, including chromosome 9 orphons, because counts were too low. The 87-base-pair reads could not distinguish some IMGT-functional V segments, including TRBV6-2 and TRBV6-3, so those segments were excluded. A later analysis associated 16,951 TCR beta sequences with specific HLA alleles at a false discovery rate of 0.05. Only TCR beta chains were sequenced in this cohort, and the absence of alpha or paired-chain data limited detectable features. Broadly in line with IMGT annotations, most TCR beta V segments showed up in productive rearrangements about 90% or about 30% of the time in an earlier analysis of 587 of the donors. In a later genetic analysis, fewer N-insertions in productive TCRs were reported among donors in an Asian-associated ancestry cluster than the roughly 640-donor mean. In the study, some 180 TCR beta chains were listed as associated with cytomegalovirus. HLA typing was unavailable for some donors at each locus, so association tests used only the typed subset. It was suggested by the authors that the approach could potentially be generalized to other disease states and immunological phenotypes.

A note on this clone: What antigen it recognizes has not been identified. Base qualities are missing; no much larger clone stands one base away.

Including cysteine and phenylalanine, the CDR3 has 16 amino acids. The DNA shown is the 48-base CDR3, in frame from base 1. According to the germline V gene (reference sequence), CDR1 reads LNHNV and CDR2 reads YYDKDF. At the junction V is shortened by 0 bases and J by 5 bases; bases outside the gene matches: 4. The library was built by means of the immunoSEQ multiplex PCR assay. The multiplex PCR relied on a mix of 60 forward primers for TCR Vbeta segments and 13 reverse primers for TCR Jbeta segments. A multiplex PCR assay on genomic DNA amplified the CDR3 region of rearranged TCR beta genes. On the Illumina HiSeq System, the amplified TCR beta libraries were sequenced as 87-base-pair reads. The authors' analysis ran thus. Across the 640 or so repertoires, a later analysis counted 78 million or so unique TCR beta chains, about 10 million of which were shared by at least two donors. To remove PCR and sequencing errors, raw reads were error-corrected and collapsed into unique sequences using a nearest-neighbor algorithm that merged closely related sequences. To assign V, D and J gene segments, CDR3 sequences were aligned to IMGT reference sequences. For a sequence to be retained, a match of at least six nucleotides was required to both a V gene segment and a J gene segment. A rearrangement was called productive if the CDR3 had no stop codons and remained in frame with V and J, and every other rearrangement was called non-productive. Following IMGT convention, CDR3 was defined as the stretch from the second conserved V-encoded cysteine up to the conserved J-encoded phenylalanine. In an earlier analysis of around 640 of the donors, sequences lacking an unambiguous match to a single V gene segment were excluded. In an earlier analysis of 587 of the donors, V segments were called functional above 56.7% productive rearrangements and were called segregating when the between-donor standard deviation exceeded 5%. A statistical classification framework was built for diagnosing cytomegalovirus status from the catalog of TCR beta chain sequences. In a later analysis, TCR nucleotide sequences were compared against IMGT/GENE-DB human TR gene sequences so that V and J genes could be assigned. The TCRdist pipeline was used in a later analysis to assign CDR3 sequences and most-parsimonious VDJ recombination scenarios. In a later analysis, each TCR beta chain was defined by its CDR3 amino acid sequence together with its V-gene family, and reads lacking a unique V-gene family were excluded. A later analysis removed several hundred highly shared, low-generation-probability nucleotide sequences to deal with suspected cross-contamination and a sequencing artifact. For each public chain, a later analysis derived a clonal expansion index from normalized ranks of inferred template counts within each repertoire. A later analysis computed generation probabilities with a VDJ recombination model fitted to out-of-frame rearrangements, and checked the results against IGoR. Hypergeometric tests were used in a later analysis to score TCR-TCR, TCR-HLA and TCR-CMV co-occurrence, with a repertoire-size bias correction applied to the TCR pairs. False discovery rates were estimated in a later analysis by permuting HLA or CMV assignments 20 times. A later analysis grouped co-occurring TCRs with DBSCAN, adding TCRdist sequence similarity when clustering within HLA-allele-positive subsets. Repertoires with fewer than 30,000 or more than 120,000 public chains, plus five repertoires with anomalous nucleotide sharing, were excluded from co-occurrence clustering. TCRdb's version of the immuneACCESS table is confined to in-frame rearrangements and falls short of the full clone set. An unresolved V gene accounts for under half of the shortfall where checked; the remainder is of unknown origin. Clone size and V and J calls were adopted from that table, with D and trimming inferred from the DNA. The sample has roughly 170,000 clones on record, roughly 80% of them singletons. The biggest ten clones account for 0.65% of the sample.

The cohort consisted of approximately 670 healthy bone marrow donors. At the time of sampling, every cohort member was nominally healthy, though immune exposures that went unrecorded were likely present. The donor tested CMV seronegative, placing the donor among the roughly 340 seronegative members of the cohort. Each donor provided a peripheral blood sample, and peripheral blood mononuclear cells were used for TCR beta sequencing. Genomic DNA was extracted from the blood cell samples with the Qiagen DNeasy Blood Extraction Kit. This sequence was found in a boy aged 5-17 years in good health and CMV-seronegative. The sample taken for sequencing was PBMCs. Rearrangement joined TRBV15 to TRBJ2-1, with 10 middle bases fitting TRBD2. The CDR3: CATSRELAGGNNEQFF. The DNA sequence reads TGTGCCACCAGCAGAGAGTTAGCGGGAGGAAACAATGAGCAGTTCTTC. The full variable domain, completed from the reference TRBV15 and TRBJ2-1 proteins outside the CDR3, reads DAMVIQNPRYQVTQFGKPVTLSCSQTLNHNVMYWYQQKSSQAPKLLFHYYDKDFNNEADTPDNFQSRRPNTSFCFLDIRSPGLGDTAMYLCATSRELAGGNNEQFFGPGTRLTVL.